The 22 T cell receptor beta chains in this list originate from one sample, sequenced in a study of identifying expanded T cells in peripheral blood. Data came from immunoSEQ multiplex PCR; TCRdb stores just in-frame clones and leaves some out. The profile shows 90,000 to 100,000 clones, approximately 85% of them singletons. The sequenced material came from blood. These receptors all stem from a person aged 18 to 70 in good health.

V is TRBV27 and J is TRBJ2-6; D uncertain. Trimming left V 3 bases short and J 13 bases short, with 7 bases between. Germline CDR1 reads MNHEY; CDR2 reads SMNVEV (reference sequence). The CDR3 covers 11 residues. CDR3: CASSLRKVLTF. CDR3 nucleotides: TGTGCCAGCAGTTTGAGGAAGGTCCTGACTTTC.

The genes are TRBV25-1 and TRBJ2-3; maybe TRBD2 (6 bases). V was trimmed by 7 bases and J by 4 bases, leaving 9 bases between them. Germline V gene data show CDR1 as MGHDK and CDR2 as SYGVNS. The CDR3 spans 12 residues. Written as DNA, the CDR3 is TGTGCCAGCACCCCGGGGGCAGATACGCAGTATTTT. Translating gives CASTPGADTQYF.

This rearrangement joins TRBV2 to TRBJ2-1, with TRBD2 matching over 11 bases. CDR1 and CDR2 from the germline V gene are SNHLY and FYNNEI. This CDR3 comprises 18 residues. Trimming at V came to 3 bases and at J to 3 bases, leaving 10 bases not matched to a gene. CDR3 residues: CASSDQHLAGGRYNEQFF. CDR3 DNA: TGTGCCAGCAGTGACCAACATTTAGCGGGGGGGCGCTACAATGAGCAGTTCTTC. The complete variable domain, with remaining parts taken from reference TRBV2 and TRBJ2-1, reads EPEVTQTPSHQVTQMGQEVILRCVPISNHLYFYWYRQILGQKVEFLVSFYNNEISEKSEIFDDQFSVERPDGSNFTLKIRSTKLEDSAMYFCASSDQHLAGGRYNEQFFGPGTRLTVL.

The chain uses TRBV9 and TRBJ2-2; 9 nucleotides agree with TRBD1. The CDR3 runs to 15 residues. The germline V gene encodes CDR1 SGDLS and CDR2 YYNGEE. After removal of 3 bases from V and 5 bases from J, the junction contained 5 bases not matched to a gene. In DNA, the CDR3 is TGTGCCAGCAGCGGCGGACAGGGGAGAACCGGGGAGCTGTTTTTT. As protein: CASSGGQGRTGELFF. Using reference TRBV9 and TRBJ2-2 for the parts outside the CDR3, the full variable domain is DSGVTQTPKHLITATGQRVTLRCSPRSGDLSVYWYQQSLDQGLQFLIQYYNGEERAKGNILERFSAQQFPDLHSELNLSSLELGDSALYFCASSGGQGRTGELFFGEGSRLTVL.

The chain recombines TRBV6-6 with TRBJ2-7; the D gene is possibly TRBD2 (5 bases). Germline V gene sequence: CDR1 MNHNY, CDR2 SVGAGI (reference sequence). With 0 bases removed from V and 0 bases from J, the gap between germline ends came to 6 bases. CDR3 length: 14 amino acids. This CDR3 reads CASSYSGSSYEQYF. In DNA, the CDR3 is TGTGCCAGCAGTTACTCGGGGAGCTCCTACGAGCAGTACTTC.

J is TRBJ2-7 and V is TRBV5-1; 10 bases line up with TRBD1. The V and J ends lost 4 bases and 4 bases, in that order; junction bases with no gene match: 5. Germline lookup yields CDR1 SGHRS and CDR2 YFSETQ. The CDR3 is 14 amino acids. Here the CDR3 reads CASSPTGQGYEQYF. The CDR3 DNA follows: TGCGCCAGCAGCCCTACGGGACAGGGGTACGAGCAGTACTTC.

The J gene is TRBJ2-7, the V gene TRBV6-6; 9 bases agree with TRBD1. V lost 7 bases to trimming and J lost 5 bases; unmatched junction nucleotides: 9. Germline-derived CDR1 and CDR2 are MNHNY and SVGAGI (reference sequence). The CDR3 contains 14 residues. CDR3: CASIAGTGSHEQYF. Written as DNA, the CDR3 is TGTGCCAGCATCGCCGGGACAGGGTCCCACGAGCAGTACTTC.

The chain carries TRBV27 and TRBJ2-1; TRBD2 might be the D (5 bases). Germline V gives CDR1 MNHEY, CDR2 SMNVEV (reference sequence). Trimming took off 3 bases at V and 13 bases at J, with 13 bases between the two ends. This CDR3 spans 12 amino acids. The CDR3 reads CASSFSGNLQFF. The CDR3 DNA sequence: TGTGCCAGCAGTTTTTCCGGGAACCTTCAGTTCTTC.

This clone was found a few times. This chain joins TRBV7-9 and TRBJ1-2; D gene unclear. V was trimmed by 4 bases and J by 5 bases, leaving 14 bases between them. The germline V gene has CDR1 SEHNR and CDR2 FQNEAQ (reference sequence). The CDR3 totals 14 residues. The DNA for the CDR3 is TGTGCCAGCAGCTCATCTGGACCTGCTTATGGCTACACCTTC. As protein: CASSSSGPAYGYTF.

J is TRBJ2-3 and V is TRBV13; D unresolved. V lost 4 bases and J 2 bases, leaving 28 bases between the germline ends. The CDR3 consists of 20 residues. Germline assignment: CDR1 PRHDT and CDR2 FYEKMQ (reference sequence). The CDR3 reads CASSCEDCEEQPFPTDTQYF. CDR3 DNA sequence: TGTGCCAGCAGCTGCGAGGATTGCGAAGAACAGCCATTCCCCACAGATACGCAGTATTTT.

V is TRBV30 and J is TRBJ1-5; 7 nucleotides match TRBD1. V was pared by 1 base and J by 0 bases, with 0 bases of the junction left unmatched. From germline, CDR1 is GTSNPN and CDR2 SVGIG (reference sequence). The CDR3 has 14 residues. CDR3 in DNA: TGTGCCTGGAGTGGGGACAGTAGCAATCAGCCCCAGCATTTT. Protein sequence: CAWSGDSSNQPQHF.

V usage is TRBV11-2 and J usage is TRBJ1-5; a possible D gene is TRBD1 (5 bases). CDR1 and CDR2 from the germline V gene are SGHAT and FQNNGV. The CDR3 totals 17 residues. Trimming shortened V by 1 base and J by 3 bases, and 16 bases separated the two germline ends. The CDR3 DNA follows: TGTGCCAGCAGCTTAGGTGGGCAGGGCTACTCCAATCAGCCCCAGCATTTT. This gives the protein CASSLGGQGYSNQPQHF.

The chain recombines TRBV21-1 with TRBJ1-5; the table calls TRBD1, which could not be checked here. TRBV21-1 is a pseudogene segment. The CDR3 length is 15 residues. CDR3: CASSIKGTGGQPQHF. The CDR3 DNA follows: TGTGCCAGCAGCATAAAGGGGACAGGGGGCCAGCCCCAGCATTTT.

V and J are TRBV15 and TRBJ1-1, with D unresolved. The CDR3 has 15 residues. The germline V gene encodes CDR1 LNHNV and CDR2 YYDKDF (reference sequence). Trimming took 2 bases from V and 1 from J, leaving 11 bases between them. The CDR3 coding sequence is TGTGCCACCAGCAGATCCGACGGCCGGAACACTGAAGCTTTCTTT. Its translation is CATSRSDGRNTEAFF.

This clone was counted between two and nine times. The CDR3 region is CASSDSGGAGELFF. DNA for the CDR3: TGTGCCAGCAGTGACAGCGGGGGGGCCGGGGAGCTGTTTTTT. This chain connects TRBV6-4 to TRBJ2-2; 10 bases map to TRBD2. V lost 2 bases to trimming and J lost 6 bases; unmatched junction nucleotides: 0. The CDR3 loop spans 14 amino acids. The V gene's germline CDR1 is MRHNA and CDR2 SNTAGT.

V gene TRBV6-5 combines with J gene TRBJ1-1; D possibly corresponds to TRBD1 (5 bases). Trimming cost V 4 bases and J 4 bases, with 13 bases left between them. CDR3 length: 14 amino acids. Looked up from germline, CDR1 is MNHEY and CDR2 is SVGAGI. The CDR3 sequence: CASSSPGRVTEAFF. The CDR3 nucleotides are TGTGCCAGCAGTTCACCCGGCAGGGTCACTGAAGCTTTCTTT.

This clone was seen more than once but under ten times. This sequence joins TRBV5-4 and TRBJ1-1, with D perhaps matching TRBD1 (6 bases). The germline gives CDR1 SGHNT, CDR2 YYREEE (reference sequence). V was trimmed by 2 bases and J by 7 bases, leaving 18 bases between them. The CDR3 consists of 15 residues. The CDR3 loop is CASSFQQGVQYEAFF. In DNA form, the CDR3 reads TGTGCCAGCAGCTTTCAACAGGGAGTTCAGTATGAAGCTTTCTTT. Drawing the rest from reference TRBV5-4 and TRBJ1-1, the complete variable domain is ETGVTQSPTHLIKTRGQQVTLRCSSQSGHNTVSWYQQALGQGPQFIFQYYREEENGRGNFPPRFSGLQFPNYSSELNVNALELDDSALYLCASSFQQGVQYEAFFGQGTRLTVV.

The CDR3 is CASSLSRAPNNEQFF. CDR3 nucleotides: TGCGCCAGCAGCCTCTCGCGAGCCCCTAACAATGAGCAGTTCTTC. The chain carries TRBV5-1 and TRBJ2-1; D not certain. Trimming removed 4 bases from V and 5 bases from J, with 16 bases in between. Per germline, CDR1 SGHRS and CDR2 YFSETQ. The CDR3 is made up of 15 amino acids.

The chain joins TRBV7-9 to TRBJ1-1, with 7 bases aligning to TRBD1. CDR3 size: 12 residues. The germline gives CDR1 SEHNR, CDR2 FQNEAQ (reference sequence). The V segment lost 4 bases and the J segment 10 bases; nucleotides outside the gene matches: 6. The CDR3 spells CASSSQGLSAFF. CDR3 sequence (DNA): TGTGCCAGCAGCTCACAGGGGTTGTCAGCTTTCTTT.

This sequence joins TRBV9 and TRBJ2-2; 10 bases line up with TRBD1. The germline CDR1 and CDR2 sequences are SGDLS and YYNGEE. With 3 bases clipped from V and 3 bases from J, the junction kept 5 bases outside the gene matches. This CDR3 region has 16 residues. DNA for the CDR3: TGTGCCAGCAGCGAAACCGGGACAGGGGACACCGGGGAGCTGTTTTTT. Protein: CASSETGTGDTGELFF.

This clone was found once. The rearrangement uses TRBV4-1 and TRBJ1-1; the D is unclear. CDR1 is MGHRA and CDR2 is YSYEKL in the germline V gene. The ends were cut back, 3 bases at V and 0 bases at J, with 2 bases in the middle. The CDR3 extends over 12 amino acids. CDR3 residues: CASSQVNTEAFF. The CDR3 DNA reads TGCGCCAGCAGCCAGGTGAACACTGAAGCTTTCTTT.

This sequence joins TRBV7-2 and TRBJ2-7; no reliable D call. V lost 5 bases and J lost 3, with 14 bases in between. The length of the CDR3 is 14 residues. Germline V gene data show CDR1 as SGHTA and CDR2 as FQGNSA. CDR3 residues: CASSPPTRSYEQYF. In DNA, the CDR3 is TGTGCCAGCAGCCCTCCGACGAGAAGCTACGAGCAGTACTTC.